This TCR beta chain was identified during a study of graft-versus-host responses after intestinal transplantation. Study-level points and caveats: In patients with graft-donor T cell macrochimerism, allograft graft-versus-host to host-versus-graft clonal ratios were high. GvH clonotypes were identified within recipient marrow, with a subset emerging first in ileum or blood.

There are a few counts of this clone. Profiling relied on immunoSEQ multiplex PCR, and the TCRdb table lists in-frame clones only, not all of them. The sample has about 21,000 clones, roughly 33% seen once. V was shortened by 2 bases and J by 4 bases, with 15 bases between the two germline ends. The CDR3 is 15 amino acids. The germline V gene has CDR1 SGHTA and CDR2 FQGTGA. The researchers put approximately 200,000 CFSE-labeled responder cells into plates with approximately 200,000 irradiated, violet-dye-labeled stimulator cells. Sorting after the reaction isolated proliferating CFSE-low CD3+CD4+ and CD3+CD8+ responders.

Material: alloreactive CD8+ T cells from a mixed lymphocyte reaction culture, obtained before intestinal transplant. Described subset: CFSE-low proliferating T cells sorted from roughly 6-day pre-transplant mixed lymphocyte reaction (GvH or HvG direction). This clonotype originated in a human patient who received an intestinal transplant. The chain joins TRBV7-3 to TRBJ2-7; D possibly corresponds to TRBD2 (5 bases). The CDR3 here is CASSLGSGVGYEQYF. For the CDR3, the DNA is TGTGCCAGCAGCTTAGGGAGCGGAGTAGGTTACGAGCAGTACTTC.